The 29 T cell receptor beta chains presented below share a single source sample, sequenced in a study of early T cells in non-severe SARS-CoV-2 infection. In TCRdb, the 5' RACE reads were re-called with MiXCR into one record per CDR3 protein. The repertoire holds over 25,000 distinct CDR3 sequences, with roughly 5.6% as singletons. Material for sequencing was whole blood. The receptors come from an adult who was a healthcare worker with PCR-confirmed SARS-CoV-2 infection or an uninfected control (not recorded which).

This chain links TRBV9 with TRBJ2-3; 12 nucleotides agree with TRBD2. Trimming took 4 bases from V and 4 from J; bases not matched to a gene: 7. The CDR3 runs 16 residues. CDR1 and CDR2 from the germline V gene are SGDLS and YYNGEE. The CDR3 here is CASSFGLAGWADTQYF. The CDR3 DNA follows: TGTGCCAGCAGCTTCGGACTAGCGGGGTGGGCAGATACGCAGTATTTT.

The sample holds many counts of this clonotype. The chain recombines TRBV10-3 with TRBJ2-3, with 11 bases aligning to TRBD2. V was clipped by 3 bases and J by 5 bases; unmatched bases: 7. The germline CDR1 and CDR2 sequences are ENHRY and SYGVKD. This CDR3 contains 16 residues. The CDR3 bases are TGTGCCATCAGTGATGCCACTAGCGGGAGTGTAGATACGCAGTATTTT. Its protein is CAISDATSGSVDTQYF.

Only a few counts were recorded for this clonotype. The chain employs TRBV28 and TRBJ2-5, with D perhaps matching TRBD1 (6 bases). The CDR3 has 14 amino acids. With 3 bases removed from V and 2 bases from J, the gap between germline ends came to 10 bases. The V gene's germline CDR1 is MDHEN and CDR2 SYDVKM. CDR3 DNA sequence: TGTGCCAGCAGTTTGACAGGTCGACAAGAGACCCAGTACTTC. Protein: CASSLTGRQETQYF.

By sample fraction, this clonotype is medium-sized. The J gene is TRBJ2-7, the V gene TRBV7-2; 10 nucleotides align to TRBD2. V trimming: 1 base; J trimming: 7 bases; junction bases outside the gene matches: 7. The CDR3 is made up of 15 amino acids. The V gene's germline CDR1 is SGHTA and CDR2 FQGNSA. The CDR3 spells CASSLGTAGGQEQYF. The CDR3 DNA reads TGTGCCAGCAGCTTAGGAACAGCGGGAGGGCAAGAGCAGTACTTC. Variable domain in full (rest from reference TRBV7-2 and TRBJ2-7): GAGVSQSPSNKVTEKGKDVELRCDPISGHTALYWYRQSLGQGLEFLIYFQGNSAPDKSGLPSDRFSAERTGGSVSTLTIQRTQQEDSAVYLCASSLGTAGGQEQYFGPGTRLTVT.

The J gene is TRBJ1-4, the V gene TRBV6-2 or TRBV6-3; D gene unclear. The germline V and J ends were trimmed by 6 bases and 5 bases, with 13 bases remaining between them. This CDR3 is 14 amino acids long. Per germline, CDR1 MNHEY and CDR2 SVGEGT. CDR3 region: CASSPWEKNEKLFF. CDR3 coding DNA: TGTGCCAGCAGCCCGTGGGAGAAGAATGAAAAACTGTTTTTT.

This clonotype has ten or more counts. The V and J genes are TRBV7-8 and TRBJ2-1; 8 bases fit TRBD1. Germline-derived CDR1 and CDR2 are SGHVS and FQNEAQ. The CDR3 extends over 13 amino acids. The ends lost 5 bases at V and 7 bases at J; junction bases unmatched: 4. CDR3 sequence: CASSADRVNEQFF. In DNA form, the CDR3 reads TGTGCCAGCAGCGCGGACAGGGTGAATGAGCAGTTCTTC.

This clonotype was picked up a small number of times. The chain is built from TRBV4-3 and TRBJ2-3, with no clear D. Trimming left V 0 bases short and J 1 base short, with 14 bases between. The CDR3 has 17 amino acids. The germline gives CDR1 LGHNA, CDR2 YSLEER. The CDR3 sequence is CASSQDWAVRGTDTQYF. The CDR3, as DNA: TGCGCCAGCAGCCAAGATTGGGCGGTACGAGGCACAGATACGCAGTATTTT.

This clonotype is classed as medium-sized (0.01 to 0.1%). This chain links TRBV24-1 with TRBJ2-1; D gene uncertain. The CDR3 is 13 amino acids. Germline CDR1 and CDR2: KGHDR and SFDVKD. Deletions cut 4 bases from V and 6 bases from J, with 9 bases between. DNA for the CDR3: TGTGCCACCAGTGAGCCGAACATCAATGAGCAGTTCTTC. Its translation: CATSEPNINEQFF.

This clonotype appeared a few times. The V call is TRBV6-4, the J call TRBJ1-2; D perhaps matches TRBD1 (5 bases). The germline CDR1 and CDR2 sequences are MRHNA and SNTAGT. The CDR3 sequence is 13 residues long. V gave up 4 bases and J gave up 4 bases, with 10 bases separating them. CDR3 coding DNA: TGTGCCAGCAGTGTGGAAGGGACCTATGGCTACACCTTC. Encoded protein: CASSVEGTYGYTF.

Note on this clonotype: Germline and junction disagree at one end, which may indicate a read error. The CDR3, as DNA: TGTGCCAGGAACACGGGAAACAATGAAGCTTTCTTT. Protein product: CARNTGNNEAFF. V gene TRBV6-5 combines with J gene TRBJ1-1; no clear D. Germline V gene lookup returns CDR1 MNHEY and CDR2 SVGAGI. CDR3 size: 12 residues.

V is TRBV28 and J is TRBJ2-1; D is perhaps TRBD2 (7 bases). This CDR3 comprises 14 residues. In germline, CDR1 is MDHEN, CDR2 SYDVKM. The V end was cut by 4 bases, the J end by 6 bases, with 13 bases between. CDR3 amino acids: CASSSRGGANEQFF. CDR3 bases: TGTGCCAGCAGTTCAAGGGGGGGCGCCAATGAGCAGTTCTTC. The full variable domain, completed using reference TRBV28 and TRBJ2-1, is DVKVTQSSRYLVKRTGEKVFLECVQDMDHENMFWYRQDPGLGLRLIYFSYDVKMKEKGDIPEGYSVSREKKERFSLILESASTNQTSMYLCASSSRGGANEQFFGPGTRLTVL.

In its sample, this clonotype was seen many times. This sequence joins TRBV5-1 and TRBJ1-1; no firm D call. Trimming left V 4 bases short and J 5 bases short, with 6 bases between. Germline-derived CDR1 and CDR2 are SGHRS and YFSETQ. The CDR3 covers 11 residues. The CDR3 coding sequence is TGCGCCAGCAGCGATGGGACTGAAGCTTTCTTT. Translated: CASSDGTEAFF.

This clonotype was seen repeatedly, ten times or more. The chain has TRBV27 and TRBJ2-3, with D possibly TRBD2 on 5 matching bases. Trimming removed 5 bases from V and 3 bases from J, with 12 bases in between. The CDR3 length is 14 residues. Germline V gene sequence: CDR1 MNHEY, CDR2 SMNVEV (reference sequence). CDR3 loop: CASSPTGKTDTQYF. CDR3 sequence (DNA): TGTGCCAGCAGTCCCACGGGAAAAACAGATACGCAGTATTTT.

This chain joins TRBV12-3 or TRBV12-4 and TRBJ1-5; D remains ambiguous. The CDR3 has 11 residues. Trimming stripped 3 bases from V and 12 bases from J, with 9 bases between. DNA for the CDR3: TGTGCCAGCAGTTTGAAAGGCCACCAGCATTTT. This encodes CASSLKGHQHF.

This chain connects TRBV7-7 to TRBJ2-3; TRBD2 is a possible D gene (6 bases). The germline gives CDR1 SSHAT, CDR2 FNYEAQ (reference sequence). The CDR3 runs to 13 residues. The CDR3: CASGAILGDTQYF. The CDR3 bases are TGTGCTAGCGGTGCGATCCTAGGAGATACGCAGTATTTT.

This clonotype was counted ten times or more. This chain joins TRBV25-1 and TRBJ1-5, with D possibly being TRBD1 (5 bases). V gave up 3 bases and J gave up 6 bases, with 12 bases separating them. The CDR3 has 14 residues. CDR1 is MGHDK and CDR2 is SYGVNS in the germline V gene. CDR3 amino acids: CASSEAGQGQPQHF. CDR3 DNA: TGTGCCAGCAGTGAGGCAGGCCAGGGTCAGCCCCAGCATTTT.

This clonotype was recorded a few times. The chain couples TRBV20-1 to TRBJ2-1; 11 nucleotides agree with TRBD2. Trimming took 0 bases from V and 0 from J; bases not matched to a gene: 10. Per germline, CDR1 DFQATT and CDR2 SNEGSKA (reference sequence). The length of the CDR3 is 19 residues. The CDR3 region is CSARDNRLAGMSSYNEQFF. The CDR3 nucleotides are TGCAGTGCTAGAGATAACCGACTAGCGGGAATGAGCTCCTACAATGAGCAGTTCTTC.

The J gene is TRBJ2-1, the V gene TRBV2; D is perhaps TRBD2 (6 bases). Per germline, CDR1 SNHLY and CDR2 FYNNEI. Trimming left V 6 bases short and J 8 bases short, with 17 bases between. CDR3 length: 14 amino acids. The CDR3 here is CASRKSRGGHEQFF. CDR3 nucleotide sequence: TGTGCCAGCAGAAAATCGAGGGGAGGCCATGAGCAGTTCTTC.

This clonotype occurred a few times. The chain couples TRBV30 to TRBJ1-2, with a tentative D call TRBD1 (5 bases). This CDR3 is 13 amino acids long. Trimming stripped 1 base from V and 8 bases from J, with 14 bases between. Germline CDR1 and CDR2: GTSNPN and SVGIG (reference sequence). CDR3: CAWSAQGSRGYTF. The CDR3 DNA is TGTGCCTGGAGTGCGCAGGGAAGTCGAGGCTACACCTTC.

This clonotype was found a few times. The chain uses TRBV11-2 and TRBJ2-4; perhaps TRBD2 as D (6 bases). The CDR3 runs 17 residues. The V end was cut by 0 bases, the J end by 0 bases, with 12 bases between. Per the germline V gene, CDR1 is SGHAT and CDR2 is FQNNGV. CDR3: CASSLDGSGLAKNIQYF. The CDR3 nucleotides read TGTGCCAGCAGCTTAGATGGTAGCGGACTAGCCAAAAACATTCAGTACTTC.

Ten or more counts support this clonotype. The chain couples TRBV11-2 to TRBJ2-2, with D perhaps matching TRBD1 or TRBD2 (5 bases each). The CDR3 has 16 amino acids. Trimming took off 6 bases at V and 5 bases at J, with 19 bases between the two ends. Germline loops: CDR1 SGHAT, CDR2 FQNNGV. CDR3 bases: TGTGCCAGCAGGGATCCCCGGGACCCGGGGACCGGGGAGCTGTTTTTT. The encoded protein is CASRDPRDPGTGELFF. Full variable domain (missing parts from reference TRBV11-2 and TRBJ2-2): EAGVAQSPRYKIIEKRQSVAFWCNPISGHATLYWYQQILGQGPKLLIQFQNNGVVDDSQLPKDRFSAERLKGVDSTLKIQPAKLEDSAVYLCASRDPRDPGTGELFFGEGSRLTVL.

This clonotype was seen many times. V gene TRBV12-3 or TRBV12-4 combines with J gene TRBJ2-3; D remains ambiguous. This CDR3 is built from 12 residues. Trimming left V 5 bases short and J 5 bases short, with 8 bases between. CDR3 in DNA: TGTGCCAGCAGTCCCCCCCAAGATACGCAGTATTTT. This gives the protein CASSPPQDTQYF.

The rearrangement uses TRBV7-2 and TRBJ2-7; a possible D gene is TRBD1 (5 bases). The CDR3 consists of 16 residues. The V gene lost 3 bases and the J gene lost 0 bases, with 15 bases spanning the gap. Germline V gives CDR1 SGHTA, CDR2 FQGNSA. CDR3: CASSFQGQVPSYEQYF. CDR3 bases: TGTGCCAGCAGCTTCCAGGGTCAGGTCCCCTCCTACGAGCAGTACTTC. Based on the CDR3 plus reference TRBV7-2 and TRBJ2-7, the full variable domain is GAGVSQSPSNKVTEKGKDVELRCDPISGHTALYWYRQSLGQGLEFLIYFQGNSAPDKSGLPSDRFSAERTGGSVSTLTIQRTQQEDSAVYLCASSFQGQVPSYEQYFGPGTRLTVT.

This clonotype was seen many times. This chain joins TRBV5-1 and TRBJ2-1, with 8 bases identical to TRBD1. CDR1 and CDR2 (germline): SGHRS, YFSETQ. This CDR3 region has 17 residues. V trimming: 4 bases; J trimming: 0 bases; junction bases outside the gene matches: 9. The CDR3 protein is CASSITGTGSSYNEQFF. DNA of the CDR3: TGCGCCAGCAGCATAACCGGGACAGGAAGCTCCTACAATGAGCAGTTCTTC.

The chain is built from TRBV15 and TRBJ2-5; D is uncertain. The CDR3 loop spans 13 amino acids. V dropped 0 bases and J dropped 4 bases, with 6 bases sitting between them. Germline CDR1 and CDR2: LNHNV and YYDKDF (reference sequence). The CDR3 sequence is CATSRDWGETQYF. The CDR3 DNA reads as TGTGCCACCAGCAGAGATTGGGGAGAGACCCAGTACTTC.

This clonotype has more than one count but fewer than ten. V usage is TRBV7-2 and J usage is TRBJ2-7, with D perhaps TRBD1 (5 bases). The CDR3 has 13 amino acids. Looked up from germline, CDR1 is SGHTA and CDR2 is FQGNSA. V lost 4 bases to trimming and J lost 11 bases, with 18 bases between them. The CDR3 DNA sequence: TGTGCCAGCAGCTCATTAAGTGGGGCGTCGAAGTACTTC. This gives the protein CASSSLSGASKYF.

In this sample, this clonotype turned up many times. CDR3 nucleotides: TGTGCCACTGCGGGAGGTGGAGAGACCCAGTACTTC. Its protein product is CATAGGGETQYF. The chain uses TRBV10-3 and TRBJ2-5, with 8 bases identical to TRBD2. This CDR3 is 12 amino acids long. J gave up 4 bases and V 10 bases, and 5 bases lay outside the gene matches. The V gene's germline CDR1 is ENHRY and CDR2 SYGVKD.

At least ten counts were recorded for this clonotype. The chain combines TRBV7-2 with TRBJ2-2; TRBD1 matches 8 bases. The CDR3 loop spans 13 amino acids. Germline V gene data show CDR1 as SGHTA and CDR2 as FQGNSA. The V gene end was trimmed by 7 bases and the J gene end by 4 bases; junction bases not matched to a gene: 2. The CDR3 DNA is TGTGCCAGCAACGACAGGGGCACCGGGGAGCTGTTTTTT. Protein sequence: CASNDRGTGELFF.

This clonotype was counted many times. The chain carries TRBV7-9 and TRBJ2-3; 7 bases are shared with TRBD1. Looked up from germline, CDR1 is SEHNR and CDR2 is FQNEAQ (reference sequence). J gave up 11 bases and V 4 bases, and 18 bases lay outside the gene matches. The CDR3 extends over 16 amino acids. CDR3 bases: TGTGCCAGCAGCTGGGGACAGCTTACGAGCCAGGCGGGGCAGTATTTT. Translating it yields CASSWGQLTSQAGQYF. The entire variable domain, with the rest obtained from reference TRBV7-9 and TRBJ2-3, is as follows: DTGVSQNPRHKITKRGQNVTFRCDPISEHNRLYWYRQTLGQGPEFLTYFQNEAQLEKSRLLSDRFSAERPKGSFSTLEIQRTEQGDSAMYLCASSWGQLTSQAGQYFGPGTRLTVL.